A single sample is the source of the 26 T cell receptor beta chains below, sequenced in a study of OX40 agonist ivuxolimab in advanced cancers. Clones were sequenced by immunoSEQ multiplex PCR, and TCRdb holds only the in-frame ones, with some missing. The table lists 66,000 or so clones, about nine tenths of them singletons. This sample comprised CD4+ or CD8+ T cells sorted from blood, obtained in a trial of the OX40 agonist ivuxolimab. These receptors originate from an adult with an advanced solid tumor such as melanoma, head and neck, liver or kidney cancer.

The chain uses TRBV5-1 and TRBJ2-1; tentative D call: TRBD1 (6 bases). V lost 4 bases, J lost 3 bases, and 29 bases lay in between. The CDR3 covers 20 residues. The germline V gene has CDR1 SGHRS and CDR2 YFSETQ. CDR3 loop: CASSPLGSLTLQGGYNEQFF. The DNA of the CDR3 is TGCGCCAGCAGCCCACTTGGGAGCCTAACTCTCCAAGGGGGCTACAATGAGCAGTTCTTC.

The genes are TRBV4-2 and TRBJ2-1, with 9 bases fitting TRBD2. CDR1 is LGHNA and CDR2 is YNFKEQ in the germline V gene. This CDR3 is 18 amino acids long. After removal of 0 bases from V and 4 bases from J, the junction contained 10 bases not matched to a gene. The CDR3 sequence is CASSQEALAGSIYNEQFF. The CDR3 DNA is TGTGCCAGCAGCCAAGAGGCCCTAGCGGGGTCAATTTACAATGAGCAGTTCTTC.

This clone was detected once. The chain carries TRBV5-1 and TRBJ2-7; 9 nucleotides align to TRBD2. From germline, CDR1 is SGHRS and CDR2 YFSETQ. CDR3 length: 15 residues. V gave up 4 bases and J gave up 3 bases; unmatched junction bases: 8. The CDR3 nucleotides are TGCGCCAGCAGCGCCGGGACTAGCACATTCTACGAGCAGTACTTC. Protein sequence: CASSAGTSTFYEQYF. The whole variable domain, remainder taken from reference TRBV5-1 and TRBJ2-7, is KAGVTQTPRYLIKTRGQQVTLSCSPISGHRSVSWYQQTPGQGLQFLFEYFSETQRNKGNFPGRFSGRQFSNSRSEMNVSTLELGDSALYLCASSAGTSTFYEQYFGPGTRLTVT.

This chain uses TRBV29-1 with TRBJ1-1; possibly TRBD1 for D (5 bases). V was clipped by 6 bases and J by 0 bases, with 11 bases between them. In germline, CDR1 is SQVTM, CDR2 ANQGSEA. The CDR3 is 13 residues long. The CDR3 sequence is CSVGVPVNTEAFF. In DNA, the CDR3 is TGCAGCGTAGGGGTTCCTGTGAACACTGAAGCTTTCTTT.

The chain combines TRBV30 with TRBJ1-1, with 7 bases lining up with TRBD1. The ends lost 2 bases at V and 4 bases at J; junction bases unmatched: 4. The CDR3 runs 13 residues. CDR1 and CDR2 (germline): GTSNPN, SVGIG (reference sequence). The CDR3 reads CAWSTRGITEAFF. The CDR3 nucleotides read TGTGCCTGGAGTACCAGGGGGATCACTGAAGCTTTCTTT. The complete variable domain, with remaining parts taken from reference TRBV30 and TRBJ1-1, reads SQTIHQWPATLVQPVGSPLSLECTVEGTSNPNLYWYRQAAGRGLQLLFYSVGIGQISSEVPQNLSASRPQDRQFILSSKKLLLSDSGFYLCAWSTRGITEAFFGQGTRLTVV.

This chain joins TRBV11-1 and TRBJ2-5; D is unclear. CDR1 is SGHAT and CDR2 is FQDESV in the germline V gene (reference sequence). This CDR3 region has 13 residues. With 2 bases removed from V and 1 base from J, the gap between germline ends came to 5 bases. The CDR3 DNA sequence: TGTGCCAGCAGCTTATTCCGCCAAGAGACCCAGTACTTC. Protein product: CASSLFRQETQYF.

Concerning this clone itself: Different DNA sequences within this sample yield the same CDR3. CDR3 residues: CASSLVRNTEAFF. CDR3 nucleotide sequence: TGTGCCAGCAGCTTGGTCAGGAACACTGAAGCTTTCTTT. The V gene is TRBV7-9, the J gene TRBJ1-1; unclear D gene. CDR3 length equals 13 residues. V was pared by 3 bases and J by 1 base, with 6 bases between. Germline V gene data show CDR1 as SEHNR and CDR2 as FQNEAQ (reference sequence).

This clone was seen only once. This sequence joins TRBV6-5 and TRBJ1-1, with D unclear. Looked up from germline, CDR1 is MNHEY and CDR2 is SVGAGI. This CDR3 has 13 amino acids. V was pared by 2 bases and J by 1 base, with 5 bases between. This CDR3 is CASSYHPNTEAFF. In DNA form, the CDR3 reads TGTGCCAGCAGTTACCATCCGAACACTGAAGCTTTCTTT.

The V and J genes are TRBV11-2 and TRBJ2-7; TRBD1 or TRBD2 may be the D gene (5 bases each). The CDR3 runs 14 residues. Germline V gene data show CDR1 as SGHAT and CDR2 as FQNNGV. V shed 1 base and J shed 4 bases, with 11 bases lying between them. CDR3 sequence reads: CASSLGGGSYEQYF. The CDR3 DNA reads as TGTGCCAGCAGCTTAGGTGGGGGATCGTACGAGCAGTACTTC.

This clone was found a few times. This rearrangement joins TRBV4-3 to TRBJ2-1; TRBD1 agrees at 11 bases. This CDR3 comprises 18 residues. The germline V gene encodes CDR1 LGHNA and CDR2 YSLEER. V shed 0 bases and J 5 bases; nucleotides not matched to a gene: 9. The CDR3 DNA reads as TGCGCCAGCAGCCAAGACAAGGGGAGGGACAGGGGGAACAATGAGCAGTTCTTC. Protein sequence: CASSQDKGRDRGNNEQFF.

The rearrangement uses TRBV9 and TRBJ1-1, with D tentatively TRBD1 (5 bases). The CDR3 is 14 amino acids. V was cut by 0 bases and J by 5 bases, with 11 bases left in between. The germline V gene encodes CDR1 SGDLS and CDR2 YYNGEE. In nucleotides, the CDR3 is TGTGCCAGCAGCGTAGGGGACGGGGGGACTGAAGCTTTCTTT. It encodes CASSVGDGGTEAFF.

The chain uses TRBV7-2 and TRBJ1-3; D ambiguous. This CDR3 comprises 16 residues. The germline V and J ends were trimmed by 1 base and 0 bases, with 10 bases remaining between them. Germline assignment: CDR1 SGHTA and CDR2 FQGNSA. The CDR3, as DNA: TGTGCCAGCAGCTTAGTAGCGTTGAGCTCTGGAAACACCATATATTTT. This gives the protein CASSLVALSSGNTIYF.

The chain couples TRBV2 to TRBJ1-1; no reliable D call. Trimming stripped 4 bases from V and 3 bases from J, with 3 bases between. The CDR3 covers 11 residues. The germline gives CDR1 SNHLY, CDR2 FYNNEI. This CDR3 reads CASSGYTEAFF. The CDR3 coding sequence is TGTGCCAGCAGTGGTTACACTGAAGCTTTCTTT.

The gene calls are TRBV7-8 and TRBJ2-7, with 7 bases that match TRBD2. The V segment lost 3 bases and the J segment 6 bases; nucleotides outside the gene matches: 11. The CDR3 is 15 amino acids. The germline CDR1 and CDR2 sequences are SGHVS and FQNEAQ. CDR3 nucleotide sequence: TGTGCCAGCAGCTTTGATGTATCTGGGAGGGCCGAGCAGTACTTC. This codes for CASSFDVSGRAEQYF.

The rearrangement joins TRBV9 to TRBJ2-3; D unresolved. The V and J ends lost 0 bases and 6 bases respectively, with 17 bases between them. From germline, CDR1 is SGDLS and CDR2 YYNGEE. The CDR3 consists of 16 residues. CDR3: CASSVEIQVPMDTQYF. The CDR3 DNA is TGTGCCAGCAGCGTAGAGATCCAGGTCCCGATGGATACGCAGTATTTT.

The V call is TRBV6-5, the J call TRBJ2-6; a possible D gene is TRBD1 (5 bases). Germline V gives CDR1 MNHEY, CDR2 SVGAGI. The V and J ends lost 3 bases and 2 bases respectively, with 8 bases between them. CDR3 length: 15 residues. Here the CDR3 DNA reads TGTGCCAGCAGTTATGGGGCTGCTGGGGCCAACGTCCTGACTTTC. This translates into CASSYGAAGANVLTF.

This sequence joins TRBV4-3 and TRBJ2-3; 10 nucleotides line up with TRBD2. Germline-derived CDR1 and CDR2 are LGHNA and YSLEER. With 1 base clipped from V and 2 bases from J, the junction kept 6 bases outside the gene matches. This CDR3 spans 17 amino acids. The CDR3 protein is CASSQVASGSFTDTQYF. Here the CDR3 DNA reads TGCGCCAGCAGCCAAGTTGCTAGCGGGAGTTTCACAGATACGCAGTATTTT.

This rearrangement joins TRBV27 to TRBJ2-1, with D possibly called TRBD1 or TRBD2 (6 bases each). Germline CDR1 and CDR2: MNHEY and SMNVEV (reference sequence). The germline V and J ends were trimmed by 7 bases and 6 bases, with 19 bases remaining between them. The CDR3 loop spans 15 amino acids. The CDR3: CASKATPGARNEQFF. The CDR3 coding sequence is TGTGCCAGCAAGGCCACTCCGGGGGCCCGCAATGAGCAGTTCTTC.

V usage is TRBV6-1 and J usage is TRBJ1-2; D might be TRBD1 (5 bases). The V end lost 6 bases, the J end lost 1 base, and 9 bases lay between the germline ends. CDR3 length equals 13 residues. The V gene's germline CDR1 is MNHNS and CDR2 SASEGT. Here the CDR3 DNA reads TGTGCCAGCAGCCCGGGACTTAACTATGGCTACACCTTC. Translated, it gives CASSPGLNYGYTF.

The CDR3 sequence: CASSWYQETQYF. In DNA, the CDR3 is TGTGCCAGCAGCTGGTACCAAGAGACCCAGTACTTC. The chain recombines TRBV5-8 with TRBJ2-5; D uncertain. V was clipped by 3 bases and J by 0 bases, with 3 bases between them. Germline CDR1 and CDR2: SGHTS and YDEGEE. The CDR3 is 12 amino acids.

CDR3 sequence (DNA): TGCGCCAGCAGCCAAGAATGGGCCAAGAGCTCCTACAATGAGCAGTTCTTC. Protein sequence: CASSQEWAKSSYNEQFF. The rearrangement joins TRBV4-3 to TRBJ2-1; D not certain. V shed 0 bases and J shed 0 bases, with 12 bases lying between them. Germline-derived CDR1 and CDR2 are LGHNA and YSLEER. The length of the CDR3 is 17 residues.

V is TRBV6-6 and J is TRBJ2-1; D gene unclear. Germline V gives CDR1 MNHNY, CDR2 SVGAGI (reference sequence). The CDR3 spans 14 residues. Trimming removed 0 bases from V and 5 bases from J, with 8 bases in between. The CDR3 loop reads CASSYSSVDNEQFF. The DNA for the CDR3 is TGTGCCAGCAGTTACTCGTCCGTAGACAATGAGCAGTTCTTC.

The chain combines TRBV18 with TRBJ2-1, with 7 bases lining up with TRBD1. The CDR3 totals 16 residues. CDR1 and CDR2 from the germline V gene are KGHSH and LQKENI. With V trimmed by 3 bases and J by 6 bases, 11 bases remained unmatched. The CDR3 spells CASSPTVTDRPNEQFF. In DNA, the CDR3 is TGTGCCAGCTCACCCACCGTGACGGACAGGCCCAATGAGCAGTTCTTC.

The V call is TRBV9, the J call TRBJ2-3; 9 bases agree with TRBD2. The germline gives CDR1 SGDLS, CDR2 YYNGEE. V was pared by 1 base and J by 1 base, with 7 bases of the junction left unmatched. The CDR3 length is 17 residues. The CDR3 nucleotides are TGTGCCAGCAGCGTACTTGGGACTAGCTTTGGCACAGATACGCAGTATTTT. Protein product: CASSVLGTSFGTDTQYF.

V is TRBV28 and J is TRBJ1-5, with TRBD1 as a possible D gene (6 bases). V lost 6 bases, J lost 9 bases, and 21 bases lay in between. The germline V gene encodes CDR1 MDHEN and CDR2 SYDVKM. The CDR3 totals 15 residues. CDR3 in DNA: TGTGCCAGCAGCCTGGAGGTGGGGGCTCCCATGCCCCAGCATTTT. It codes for CASSLEVGAPMPQHF.

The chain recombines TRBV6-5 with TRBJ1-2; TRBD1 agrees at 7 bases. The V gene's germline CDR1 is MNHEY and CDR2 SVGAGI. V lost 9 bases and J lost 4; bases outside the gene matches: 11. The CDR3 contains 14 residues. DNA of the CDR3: TGTGCCAGTAACCAGGGGGAGTTCGGCTATGGCTACACCTTC. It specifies CASNQGEFGYGYTF.